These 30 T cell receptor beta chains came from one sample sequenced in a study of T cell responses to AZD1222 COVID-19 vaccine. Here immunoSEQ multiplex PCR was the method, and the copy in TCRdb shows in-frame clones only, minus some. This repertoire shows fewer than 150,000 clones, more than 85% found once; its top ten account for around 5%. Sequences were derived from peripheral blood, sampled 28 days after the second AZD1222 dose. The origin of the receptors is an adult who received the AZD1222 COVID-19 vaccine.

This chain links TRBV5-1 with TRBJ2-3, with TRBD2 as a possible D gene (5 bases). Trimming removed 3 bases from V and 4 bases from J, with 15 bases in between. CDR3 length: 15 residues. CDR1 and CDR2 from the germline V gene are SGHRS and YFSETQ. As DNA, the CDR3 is TGCGCCAGCAGCTCCAGCGTCGGGATCCCAGATACGCAGTATTTT. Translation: CASSSSVGIPDTQYF. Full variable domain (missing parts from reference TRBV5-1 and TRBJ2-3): KAGVTQTPRYLIKTRGQQVTLSCSPISGHRSVSWYQQTPGQGLQFLFEYFSETQRNKGNFPGRFSGRQFSNSRSEMNVSTLELGDSALYLCASSSSVGIPDTQYFGPGTRLTVL.

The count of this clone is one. In DNA form, the CDR3 reads TGTGCCAGCAGCTCCCGGACAGGCTCAGATACGCAGTATTTT. This encodes CASSSRTGSDTQYF. The V and J genes are TRBV7-2 and TRBJ2-3; 7 nucleotides agree with TRBD1. V dropped 4 bases and J dropped 4; count of bases not matched to a gene: 5. This CDR3 is 14 amino acids long. Germline V gene lookup returns CDR1 SGHTA and CDR2 FQGNSA.

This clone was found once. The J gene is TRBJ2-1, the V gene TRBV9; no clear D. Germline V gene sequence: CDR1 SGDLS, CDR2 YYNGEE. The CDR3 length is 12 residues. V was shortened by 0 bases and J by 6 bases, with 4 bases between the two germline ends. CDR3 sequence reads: CASSVDGNEQFF. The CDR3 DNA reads TGTGCCAGCAGCGTAGACGGCAATGAGCAGTTCTTC. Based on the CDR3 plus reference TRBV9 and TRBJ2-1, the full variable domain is DSGVTQTPKHLITATGQRVTLRCSPRSGDLSVYWYQQSLDQGLQFLIQYYNGEERAKGNILERFSAQQFPDLHSELNLSSLELGDSALYFCASSVDGNEQFFGPGTRLTVL.

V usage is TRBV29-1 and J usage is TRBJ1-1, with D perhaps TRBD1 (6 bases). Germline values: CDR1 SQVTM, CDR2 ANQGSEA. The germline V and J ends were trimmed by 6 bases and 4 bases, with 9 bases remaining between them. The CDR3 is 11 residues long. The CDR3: CSVEGGTEAFF. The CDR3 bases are TGCAGCGTCGAGGGGGGCACTGAAGCTTTCTTT.

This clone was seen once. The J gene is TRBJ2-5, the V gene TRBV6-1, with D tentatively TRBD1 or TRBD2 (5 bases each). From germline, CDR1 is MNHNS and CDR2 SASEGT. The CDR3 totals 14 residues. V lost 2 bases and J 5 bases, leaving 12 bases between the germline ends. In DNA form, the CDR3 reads TGTGCCAGCAGTGAACCAGGGACGGGGGAGACCCAGTACTTC. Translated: CASSEPGTGETQYF.

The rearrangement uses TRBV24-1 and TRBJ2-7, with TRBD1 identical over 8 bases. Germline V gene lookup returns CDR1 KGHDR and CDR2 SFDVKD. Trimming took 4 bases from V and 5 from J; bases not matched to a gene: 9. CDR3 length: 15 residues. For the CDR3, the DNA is TGTGCCACCAGTGACACGGGACAGGTTGGTGACGAGCAGTACTTC. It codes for CATSDTGQVGDEQYF.

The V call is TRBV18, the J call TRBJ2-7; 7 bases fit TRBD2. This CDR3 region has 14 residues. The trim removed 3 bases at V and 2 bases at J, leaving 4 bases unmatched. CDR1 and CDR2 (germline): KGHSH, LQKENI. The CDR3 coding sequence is TGTGCCAGCTCACCCCTCCGGGAGGCCTACGAGCAGTACTTC. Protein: CASSPLREAYEQYF.

CDR3 nucleotide sequence: TGTGCCAGCTCACCTGGGTCTGTCTACACCTTC. This gives the protein CASSPGSVYTF. The chain couples TRBV18 to TRBJ1-2; no clear D gene. The ends were cut back, 3 bases at V and 10 bases at J, with 9 bases in the middle. This CDR3 comprises 11 residues. The germline gives CDR1 KGHSH, CDR2 LQKENI.

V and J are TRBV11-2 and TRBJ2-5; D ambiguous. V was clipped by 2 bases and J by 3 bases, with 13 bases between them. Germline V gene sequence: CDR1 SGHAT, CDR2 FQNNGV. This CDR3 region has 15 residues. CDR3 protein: CASSLYSGDEETQYF. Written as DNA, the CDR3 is TGTGCCAGCAGCTTATATTCGGGTGATGAAGAGACCCAGTACTTC.

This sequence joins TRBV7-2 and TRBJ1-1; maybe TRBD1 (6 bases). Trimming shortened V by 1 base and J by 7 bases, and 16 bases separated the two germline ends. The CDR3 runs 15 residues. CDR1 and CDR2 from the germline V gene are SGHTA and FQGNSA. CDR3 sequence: CASSLGGHRNGEAFF. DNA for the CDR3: TGTGCCAGCAGCTTAGGGGGACATCGAAATGGTGAAGCTTTCTTT.

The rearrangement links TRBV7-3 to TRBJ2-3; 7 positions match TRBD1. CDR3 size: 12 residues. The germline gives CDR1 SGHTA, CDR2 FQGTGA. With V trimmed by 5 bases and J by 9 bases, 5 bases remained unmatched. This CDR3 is CASSRAGGTQYF. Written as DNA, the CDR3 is TGTGCCAGCAGCCGAGCAGGGGGAACGCAGTATTTT.

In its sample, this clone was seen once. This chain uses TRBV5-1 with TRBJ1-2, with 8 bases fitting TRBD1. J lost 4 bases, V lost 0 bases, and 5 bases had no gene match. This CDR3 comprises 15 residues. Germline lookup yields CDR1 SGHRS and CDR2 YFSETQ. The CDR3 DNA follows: TGCGCCAGCAGCTTGGAACAGGGGGTCTTCTATGGCTACACCTTC. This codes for CASSLEQGVFYGYTF.

The CDR3 DNA reads TGTGCCAGCAGCCGACCGGCCGATACGCAGTATTTT. As protein: CASSRPADTQYF. The chain combines TRBV6-5 with TRBJ2-3; the D is unclear. V lost 6 bases, J lost 6 bases, and 10 bases lay in between. The CDR3 sequence is 12 residues long. CDR1 and CDR2 (germline): MNHEY, SVGAGI.

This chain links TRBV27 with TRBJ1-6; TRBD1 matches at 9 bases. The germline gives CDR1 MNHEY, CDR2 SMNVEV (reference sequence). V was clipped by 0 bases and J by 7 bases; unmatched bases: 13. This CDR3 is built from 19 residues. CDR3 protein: CASSLSSPRTGGGNSPLHF. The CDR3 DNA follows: TGTGCCAGCAGTTTATCATCCCCTCGTACAGGGGGCGGAAATTCACCCCTCCACTTT.

CDR3 DNA sequence: TGTGCCAGCAGAAAACTAGCGGGGGGCAACACCGGGGAGCTGTTTTTT. Its protein is CASRKLAGGNTGELFF. V usage is TRBV2 and J usage is TRBJ2-2, with TRBD2 matching 12 bases. CDR3 length: 16 residues. Germline V gives CDR1 SNHLY, CDR2 FYNNEI. V lost 6 bases to trimming and J lost 2 bases; unmatched junction nucleotides: 4.

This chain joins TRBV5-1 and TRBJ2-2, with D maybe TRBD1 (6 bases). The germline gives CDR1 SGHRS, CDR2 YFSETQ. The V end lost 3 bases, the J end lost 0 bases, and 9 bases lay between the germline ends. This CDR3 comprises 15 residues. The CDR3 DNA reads TGCGCCAGCAGCTCAGGGGCTACGAACACCGGGGAGCTGTTTTTT. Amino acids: CASSSGATNTGELFF.

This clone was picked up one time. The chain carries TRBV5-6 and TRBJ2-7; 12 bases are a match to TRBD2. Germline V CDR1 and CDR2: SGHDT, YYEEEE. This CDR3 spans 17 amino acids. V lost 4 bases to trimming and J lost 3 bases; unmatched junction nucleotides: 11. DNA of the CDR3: TGTGCCAGCAGCGTCTCAGGGACTAGCGGGCTATTCTACGAGCAGTACTTC. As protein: CASSVSGTSGLFYEQYF.

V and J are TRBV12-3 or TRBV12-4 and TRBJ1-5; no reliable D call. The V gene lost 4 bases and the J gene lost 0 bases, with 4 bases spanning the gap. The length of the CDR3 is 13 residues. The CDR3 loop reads CASSSRSNQPQHF. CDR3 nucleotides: TGTGCCAGCAGTTCCCGTAGCAATCAGCCCCAGCATTTT.

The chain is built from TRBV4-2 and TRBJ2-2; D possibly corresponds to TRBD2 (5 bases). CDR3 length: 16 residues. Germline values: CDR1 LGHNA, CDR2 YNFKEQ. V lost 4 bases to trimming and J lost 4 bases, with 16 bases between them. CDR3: CASSLDTGGFTGELFF. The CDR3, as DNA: TGTGCCAGCAGCCTTGATACCGGAGGCTTCACCGGGGAGCTGTTTTTT.

CDR3 protein: CASSLGHSYEQYF. The CDR3 DNA is TGTGCCAGCAGCTTGGGACACTCCTACGAGCAGTACTTC. This sequence joins TRBV7-2 and TRBJ2-7; TRBD1 is a possible D gene (6 bases). V shed 3 bases and J shed 0 bases, with 6 bases lying between them. Germline lookup yields CDR1 SGHTA and CDR2 FQGNSA. CDR3 length: 13 residues.

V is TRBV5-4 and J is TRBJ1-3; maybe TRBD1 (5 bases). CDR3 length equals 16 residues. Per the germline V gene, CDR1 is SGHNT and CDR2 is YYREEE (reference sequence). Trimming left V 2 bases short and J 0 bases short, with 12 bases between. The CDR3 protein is CASSFGGKVSGNTIYF. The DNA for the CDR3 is TGTGCCAGCAGCTTCGGGGGAAAAGTCTCTGGAAACACCATATATTTT.

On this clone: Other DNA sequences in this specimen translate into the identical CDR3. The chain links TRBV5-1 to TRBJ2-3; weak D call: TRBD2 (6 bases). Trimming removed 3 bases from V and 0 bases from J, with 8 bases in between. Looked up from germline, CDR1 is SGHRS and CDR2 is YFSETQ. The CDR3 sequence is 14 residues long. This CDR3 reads CASSSGTSTDTQYF. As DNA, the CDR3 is TGCGCCAGCAGCTCCGGGACTAGCACAGATACGCAGTATTTT.

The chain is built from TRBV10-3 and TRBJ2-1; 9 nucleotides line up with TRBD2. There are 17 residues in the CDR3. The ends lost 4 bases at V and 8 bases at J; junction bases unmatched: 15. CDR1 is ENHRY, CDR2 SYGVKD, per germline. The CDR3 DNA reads TGTGCCATCAGTGGGGCGGGAGGGCTCATAGTGTTTGATGAGCAGTTCTTC. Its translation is CAISGAGGLIVFDEQFF.

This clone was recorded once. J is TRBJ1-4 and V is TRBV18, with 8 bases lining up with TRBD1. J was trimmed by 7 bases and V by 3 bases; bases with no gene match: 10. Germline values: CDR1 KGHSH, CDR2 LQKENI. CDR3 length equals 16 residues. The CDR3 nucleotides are TGTGCCAGCTCACCCCAGCAGGGCAGGGGGCTTGAAAAACTGTTTTTT. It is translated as CASSPQQGRGLEKLFF.

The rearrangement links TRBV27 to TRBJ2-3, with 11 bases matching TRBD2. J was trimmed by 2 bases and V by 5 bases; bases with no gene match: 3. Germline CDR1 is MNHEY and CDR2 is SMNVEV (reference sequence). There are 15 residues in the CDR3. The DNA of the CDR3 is TGTGCCAGCAGTCTGACTAGCGGGGCCACAGATACGCAGTATTTT. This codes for CASSLTSGATDTQYF.

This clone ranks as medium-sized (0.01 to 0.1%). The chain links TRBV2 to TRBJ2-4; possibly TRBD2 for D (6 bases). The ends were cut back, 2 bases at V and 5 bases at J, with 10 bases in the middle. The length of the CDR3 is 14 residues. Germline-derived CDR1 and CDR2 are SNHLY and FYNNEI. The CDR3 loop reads CASSEMGGQNIQYF. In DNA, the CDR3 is TGTGCCAGCAGTGAAATGGGAGGACAAAACATTCAGTACTTC.

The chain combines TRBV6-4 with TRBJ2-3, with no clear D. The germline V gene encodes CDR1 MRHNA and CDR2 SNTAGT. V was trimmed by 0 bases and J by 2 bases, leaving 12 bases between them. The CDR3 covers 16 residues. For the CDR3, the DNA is TGTGCCAGCAGTGACTCGTACGAAGCCCCCACAGATACGCAGTATTTT. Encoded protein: CASSDSYEAPTDTQYF.

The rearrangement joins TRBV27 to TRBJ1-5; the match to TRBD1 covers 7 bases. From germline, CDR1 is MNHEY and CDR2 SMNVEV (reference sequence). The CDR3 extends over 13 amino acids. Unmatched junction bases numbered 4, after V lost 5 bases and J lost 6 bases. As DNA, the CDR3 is TGTGCCAGCAGTCACAGGGGTTTTCAGCCCCAGCATTTT. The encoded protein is CASSHRGFQPQHF.

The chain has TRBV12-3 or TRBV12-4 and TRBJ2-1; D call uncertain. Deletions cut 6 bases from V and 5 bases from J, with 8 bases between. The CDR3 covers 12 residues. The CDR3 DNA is TGTGCCAGCAGCCCCACCCACAATGAGCAGTTCTTC. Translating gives CASSPTHNEQFF.

CDR3 bases: TGTGCCAGCAGCCCCCGGGACCCCCGGTACTATGGCTACACCTTC. Protein: CASSPRDPRYYGYTF. The rearrangement links TRBV3-1 (or the pseudogene TRBV3-2) to TRBJ1-2; a possible D gene is TRBD1 (5 bases). V lost 4 bases to trimming and J lost 3 bases, with 15 bases between them. The CDR3 contains 15 residues. Germline values: CDR1 LGHDT, CDR2 YNNKEL (reference sequence).